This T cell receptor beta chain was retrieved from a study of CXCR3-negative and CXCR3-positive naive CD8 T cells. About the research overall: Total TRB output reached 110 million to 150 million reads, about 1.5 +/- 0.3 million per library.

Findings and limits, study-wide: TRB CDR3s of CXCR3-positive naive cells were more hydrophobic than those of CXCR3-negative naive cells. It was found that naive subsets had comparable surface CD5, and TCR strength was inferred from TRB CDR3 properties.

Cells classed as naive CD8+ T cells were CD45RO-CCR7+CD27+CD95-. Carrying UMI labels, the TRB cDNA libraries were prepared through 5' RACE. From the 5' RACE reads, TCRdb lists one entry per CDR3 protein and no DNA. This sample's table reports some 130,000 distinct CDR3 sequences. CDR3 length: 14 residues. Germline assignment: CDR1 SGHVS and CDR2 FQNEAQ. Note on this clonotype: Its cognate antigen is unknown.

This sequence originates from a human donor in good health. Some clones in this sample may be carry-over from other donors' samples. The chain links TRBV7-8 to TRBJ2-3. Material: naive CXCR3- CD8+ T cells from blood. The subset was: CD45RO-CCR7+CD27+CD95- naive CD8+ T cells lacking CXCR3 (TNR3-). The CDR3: CASSLLFGTDTQYF.